The clone carrying this T cell receptor (beta chain) appeared many times. Its target is unknown. This entry is derived from a study of T cells in Graves' hyperthyroidism and ophthalmopathy. Exclusion of patients followed from uncontrolled infection, other autoimmune disease, pregnancy or lactation. The V end lost 3 bases, the J end lost 5 bases, and 5 bases lay between the germline ends. The CDR3 is made up of 13 amino acids. Amplification of TCR beta CDR3 regions was performed using RNA transcripts as template. First-round RT-PCR targeting the TCR CDR3 was performed with the HTBI primer set. Each CDR3 protein gets one entry after TCRdb re-called the multiplex PCR reads with MiXCR. The sample records around 350,000 distinct CDR3 sequences, about 18% being singletons. Findings of the study overall: The blood repertoire included most of the expanded thyroid clonotypes above 0.001. Separating ophthalmopathy from stable hyperthyroidism was achieved by a 13 V-J model.

Sequencing used blood. The source of this sequence is a woman under 30 with Graves' hyperthyroidism. The V gene is TRBV12-3 or TRBV12-4, the J gene TRBJ1-6; unclear D gene. CDR3 sequence (DNA): TGTGCCAGCAGTTTCGGTCATAATTCACCCCTCCACTTT. Translated: CASSFGHNSPLHF.